This is a list of T cell receptor beta chains from one sample in a study of post-analysis software for immune sequencing data. MiXCR, run by TCRdb on the PCR reads, gives a single entry per CDR3 protein. Of about 160,000 distinct CDR3 sequences in the sample, 35% to 40% were seen once. The source material was blood, sampled after autologous hematopoietic stem cell transplantation. These receptors all come from a girl under 18 with multiple sclerosis. Both conserved end residues are part of each CDR3. Each record gives: V gene, D gene, J gene, clone size, CDR3 protein, CDR3 DNA. D genes are given only for firm matches. The size of a clone is reported for some rows only, either as once, few or many, or as a class for expanded clones.

>TRBV7-6|.|TRBJ2-3|.
CASSLGQGVGTDTQYF
TGTGCCAGCAGCTTGGGACAAGGGGTGGGCACAGATACGCAGTATTTT
>TRBV5-1|TRBD1|TRBJ2-5|.
CASSLISRGETQYF
TGCGCCAGCAGCTTGATTTCCAGGGGGGAGACCCAGTACTTC
>TRBV29-1|.|TRBJ2-1|.
CSVDLAPILNEQFF
TGCAGCGTTGACCTCGCGCCCATCCTCAATGAGCAGTTCTTC
>TRBV2|.|TRBJ2-1|few
CASRRTESSDEQFF
TGTGCCAGCAGGCGGACAGAGTCAAGCGATGAGCAGTTCTTC
>TRBV5-1|TRBD1|TRBJ2-1|few
CASSPPGQGHNEQFF
TGCGCCAGCAGCCCTCCGGGACAGGGGCACAATGAGCAGTTCTTC
>TRBV6-5|TRBD1|TRBJ2-1|.
CASSPTGLHEQFF
TGTGCCAGCAGTCCGACAGGGCTGCATGAGCAGTTCTTC
>TRBV20-1|.|TRBJ2-3|few
CSARGRANTDTQYF
TGCAGTGCTAGGGGTCGGGCCAACACAGATACGCAGTATTTT
>TRBV6-2/TRBV6-3|.|TRBJ2-3|.
CASRQRTDTQYF
TGTGCCAGCAGGCAAAGGACAGATACGCAGTATTTT
>TRBV27|TRBD1|TRBJ1-2|.
CASSRQGNYGYTF
TGTGCCAGCAGCCGACAGGGGAACTATGGCTACACCTTC
>TRBV20-1|.|TRBJ1-6|few
CSAWDGLSSPLHF
TGCAGTGCTTGGGACGGGCTGAGTTCACCCCTCCACTTT
>TRBV29-1|.|TRBJ2-3|.
CSVGGAGGRGDTQYF
TGCAGCGTTGGAGGGGCCGGCGGCCGAGGGGATACGCAGTATTTT
>TRBV27|.|TRBJ1-6|few
CASRTNTGASPLHF
TGTGCCAGCAGGACCAACACCGGAGCTTCACCCCTCCACTTT
>TRBV20-1|TRBD2|TRBJ2-1|.
CNGGSNEQFF
TGCAACGGCGGGAGCAATGAGCAGTTCTTC
>TRBV5-1|.|TRBJ2-7|.
CASTPYEGEYEQYF
TGCGCCAGCACCCCCTATGAGGGGGAATACGAGCAGTACTTC
>TRBV20-1|.|TRBJ2-1|few
CSARGPGNEQFF
TGCAGTGCTAGAGGTCCAGGGAATGAGCAGTTCTTC
>TRBV6-5|.|TRBJ2-7|.
CATTPGVSWEQYF
TGTGCCACGACCCCGGGAGTTTCTTGGGAGCAGTACTTC
>TRBV7-7|.|TRBJ2-3|many
CASSLNLAGTDTQYF
TGTGCTAGCAGCTTAAATCTAGCAGGCACAGATACGCAGTATTTT
>TRBV11-2|.|TRBJ2-7|.
CASSLEQGRYEQYF
TGTGCCAGCAGCTTAGAACAGGGCAGATACGAGCAGTACTTC
>TRBV5-6|.|TRBJ2-7|few
CASSLGSPSYEQYF
TGTGCCAGCAGCTTGGGAAGTCCCTCCTACGAGCAGTACTTC
>TRBV13|TRBD2|TRBJ2-7|.
CASRRSSGLYEQYF
TGTGCCAGCCGCCGGAGTAGCGGGCTGTACGAGCAGTACTTC
>TRBV12-3/TRBV12-4|TRBD1|TRBJ2-5|.
CASSFRDRGETQYF
TGTGCCAGCAGTTTTAGGGACAGGGGCGAAACCCAGTACTTC
>TRBV28|TRBD2|TRBJ2-3|many
CASSGVIRLAGADTQYF
TGTGCCAGCAGTGGGGTGATAAGACTAGCGGGAGCAGATACGCAGTATTTT
>TRBV5-1|.|TRBJ2-7|.
CASSTAGSLSYEQYF
TGCGCCAGCAGCACGGCGGGTTCCCTCTCCTACGAGCAGTACTTC
>TRBV3-1|.|TRBJ2-1|few
CASSPSRSGPNEQFF
TGTGCCAGCAGCCCATCTCGAAGCGGGCCTAATGAGCAGTTCTTC
>TRBV27|TRBD2|TRBJ2-2|.
CASSLSSGSRELFF
TGTGCCAGCAGTTTATCTAGCGGGAGTCGGGAGCTGTTTTTT